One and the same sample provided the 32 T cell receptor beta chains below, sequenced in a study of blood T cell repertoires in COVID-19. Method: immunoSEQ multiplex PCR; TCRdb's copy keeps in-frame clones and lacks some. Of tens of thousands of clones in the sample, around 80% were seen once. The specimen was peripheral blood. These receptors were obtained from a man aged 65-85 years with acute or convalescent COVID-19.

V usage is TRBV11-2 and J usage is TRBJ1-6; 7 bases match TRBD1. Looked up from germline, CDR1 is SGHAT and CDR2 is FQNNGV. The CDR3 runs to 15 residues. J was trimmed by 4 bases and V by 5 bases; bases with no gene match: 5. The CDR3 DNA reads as TGTGCCAGCAGCCCACAGGGGAAATATAATTCACCCCTCCACTTT. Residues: CASSPQGKYNSPLHF.

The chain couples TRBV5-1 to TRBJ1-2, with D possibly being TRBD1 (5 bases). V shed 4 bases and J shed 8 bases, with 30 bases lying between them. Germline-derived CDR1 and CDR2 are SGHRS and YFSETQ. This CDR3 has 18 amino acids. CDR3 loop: CASSTMPQGPRWNWGYTF. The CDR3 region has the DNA TGCGCCAGCAGCACAATGCCCCAGGGTCCCCGTTGGAATTGGGGCTACACCTTC.

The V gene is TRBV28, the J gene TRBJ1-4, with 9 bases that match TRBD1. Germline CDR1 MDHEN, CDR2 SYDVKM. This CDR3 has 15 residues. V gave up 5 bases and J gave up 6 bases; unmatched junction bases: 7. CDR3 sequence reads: CASSESGTGYEKLFF. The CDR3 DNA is TGTGCCAGCAGTGAGTCCGGGACAGGGTATGAAAAACTGTTTTTT. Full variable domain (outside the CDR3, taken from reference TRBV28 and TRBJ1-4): DVKVTQSSRYLVKRTGEKVFLECVQDMDHENMFWYRQDPGLGLRLIYFSYDVKMKEKGDIPEGYSVSREKKERFSLILESASTNQTSMYLCASSESGTGYEKLFFGSGTQLSVL.

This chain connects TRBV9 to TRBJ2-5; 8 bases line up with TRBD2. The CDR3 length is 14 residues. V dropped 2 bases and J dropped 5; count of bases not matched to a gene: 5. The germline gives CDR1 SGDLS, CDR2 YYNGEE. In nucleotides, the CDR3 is TGTGCCAGCAGCGTCGGGGGGGCCGGGGAGACCCAGTACTTC. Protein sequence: CASSVGGAGETQYF.

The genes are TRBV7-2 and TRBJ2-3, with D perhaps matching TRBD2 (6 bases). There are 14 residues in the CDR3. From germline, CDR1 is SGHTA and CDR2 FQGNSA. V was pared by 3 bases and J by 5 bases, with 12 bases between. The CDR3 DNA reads TGTGCCAGCAGCTTCGCTACGGAGGGAGATACGCAGTATTTT. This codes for CASSFATEGDTQYF.

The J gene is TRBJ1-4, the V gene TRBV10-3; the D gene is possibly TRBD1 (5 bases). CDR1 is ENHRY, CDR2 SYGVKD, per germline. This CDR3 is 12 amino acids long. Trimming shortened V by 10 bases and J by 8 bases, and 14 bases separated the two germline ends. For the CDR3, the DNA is TGTGCCACACGACGGGGGGAAGAAAAACTGTTTTTT. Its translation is CATRRGEEKLFF.

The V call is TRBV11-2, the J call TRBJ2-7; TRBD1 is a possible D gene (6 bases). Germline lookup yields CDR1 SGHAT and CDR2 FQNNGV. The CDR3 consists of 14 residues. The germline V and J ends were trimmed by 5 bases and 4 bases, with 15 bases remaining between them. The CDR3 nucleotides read TGTGCCAGCAGCCCCACAGGGCACGGATACGAGCAGTACTTC. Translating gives CASSPTGHGYEQYF.

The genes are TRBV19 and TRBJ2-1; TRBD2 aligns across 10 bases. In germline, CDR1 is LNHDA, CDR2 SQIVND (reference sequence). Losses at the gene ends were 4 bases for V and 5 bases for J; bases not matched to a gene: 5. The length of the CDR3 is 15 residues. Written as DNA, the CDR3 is TGTGCCAGTAGTACCTTAGCGGGGGGTAACAATGAGCAGTTCTTC. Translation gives CASSTLAGGNNEQFF.

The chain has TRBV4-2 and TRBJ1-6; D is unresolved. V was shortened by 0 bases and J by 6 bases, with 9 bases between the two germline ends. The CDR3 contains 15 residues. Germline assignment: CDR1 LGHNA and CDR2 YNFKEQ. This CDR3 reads CASSQEAPINSPLHF. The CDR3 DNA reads TGTGCCAGCAGCCAAGAGGCACCGATTAATTCACCCCTCCACTTT.

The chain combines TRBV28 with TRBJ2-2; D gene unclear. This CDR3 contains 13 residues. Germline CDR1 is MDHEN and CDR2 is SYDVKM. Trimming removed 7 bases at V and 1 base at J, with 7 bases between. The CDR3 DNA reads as TGTGCCAGCATGAGTAGGAACACCGGGGAGCTGTTTTTT. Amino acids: CASMSRNTGELFF.

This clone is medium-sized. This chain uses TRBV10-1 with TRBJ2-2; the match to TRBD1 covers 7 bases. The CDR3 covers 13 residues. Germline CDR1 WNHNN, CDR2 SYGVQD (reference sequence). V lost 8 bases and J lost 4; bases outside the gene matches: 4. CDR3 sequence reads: CASGTVGTGELFF. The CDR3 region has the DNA TGCGCCAGCGGGACAGTGGGCACCGGGGAGCTGTTTTTT.

CDR3: CASSRLISNQPQHF. CDR3 sequence (DNA): TGTGCCAGCAGCCGACTAATTAGCAATCAGCCCCAGCATTTT. The chain uses TRBV7-3 and TRBJ1-5, with D unclear. The V end lost 5 bases, the J end lost 0 bases, and 8 bases lay between the germline ends. Germline loops: CDR1 SGHTA, CDR2 FQGTGA. This CDR3 is built from 14 residues.

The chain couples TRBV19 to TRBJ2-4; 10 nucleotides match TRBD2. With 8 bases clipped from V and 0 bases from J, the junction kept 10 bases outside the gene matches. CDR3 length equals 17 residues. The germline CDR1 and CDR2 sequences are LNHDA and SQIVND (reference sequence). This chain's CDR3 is CASGASGGRLAKNIQYF. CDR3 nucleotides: TGTGCCAGTGGGGCTAGCGGGGGCCGGCTAGCCAAAAACATTCAGTACTTC.

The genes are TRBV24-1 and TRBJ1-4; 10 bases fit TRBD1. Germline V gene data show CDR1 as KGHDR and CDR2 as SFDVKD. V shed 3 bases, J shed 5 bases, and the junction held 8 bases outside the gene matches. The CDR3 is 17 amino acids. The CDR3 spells CATSDPTGGAKNEKLFF. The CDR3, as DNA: TGTGCCACCAGTGATCCGACAGGGGGCGCGAAAAATGAAAAACTGTTTTTT.

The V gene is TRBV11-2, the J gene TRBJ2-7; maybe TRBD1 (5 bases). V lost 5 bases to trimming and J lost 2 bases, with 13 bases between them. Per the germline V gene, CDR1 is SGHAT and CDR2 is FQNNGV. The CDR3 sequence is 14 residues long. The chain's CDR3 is CASSQLDIAYEQYF. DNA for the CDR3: TGTGCCAGCAGCCAGCTGGACATCGCCTACGAGCAGTACTTC.

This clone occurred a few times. CDR3 region: CASRGDRGLFDEQFF. CDR3 DNA sequence: TGTGCCAGTAGGGGGGACAGGGGGCTATTCGATGAGCAGTTCTTC. V is TRBV19 and J is TRBJ2-1; 12 bases align to TRBD1. Unmatched junction bases numbered 8, after V lost 6 bases and J lost 8 bases. CDR1 and CDR2 from the germline V gene are LNHDA and SQIVND (reference sequence). The CDR3 spans 15 residues.

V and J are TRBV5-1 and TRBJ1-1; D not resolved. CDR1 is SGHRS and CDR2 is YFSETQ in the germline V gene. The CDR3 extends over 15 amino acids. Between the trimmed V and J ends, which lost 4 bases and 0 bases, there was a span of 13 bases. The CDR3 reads CASSPPSSVNTEAFF. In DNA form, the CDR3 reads TGCGCCAGCAGCCCCCCCTCGTCGGTGAACACTGAAGCTTTCTTT.

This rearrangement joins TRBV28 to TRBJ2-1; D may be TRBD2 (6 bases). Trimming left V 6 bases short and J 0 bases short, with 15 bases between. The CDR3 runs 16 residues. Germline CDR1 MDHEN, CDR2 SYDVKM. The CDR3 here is CASSNTGLSSYNEQFF. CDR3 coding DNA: TGTGCCAGCAGCAACACCGGACTATCCTCCTACAATGAGCAGTTCTTC.

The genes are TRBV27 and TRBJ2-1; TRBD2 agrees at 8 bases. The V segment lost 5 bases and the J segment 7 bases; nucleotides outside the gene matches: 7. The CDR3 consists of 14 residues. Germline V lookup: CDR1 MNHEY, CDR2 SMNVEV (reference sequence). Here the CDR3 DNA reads TGTGCCAGCAGTCCTCGAGCGGGGGCAAATGAGCAGTTCTTC. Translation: CASSPRAGANEQFF.

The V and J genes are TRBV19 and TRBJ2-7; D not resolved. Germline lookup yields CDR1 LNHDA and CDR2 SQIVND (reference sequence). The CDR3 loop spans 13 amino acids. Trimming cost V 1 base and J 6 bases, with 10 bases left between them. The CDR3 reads CASSIGFGGEQYF. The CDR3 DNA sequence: TGTGCCAGTAGTATAGGATTTGGCGGCGAGCAGTACTTC.

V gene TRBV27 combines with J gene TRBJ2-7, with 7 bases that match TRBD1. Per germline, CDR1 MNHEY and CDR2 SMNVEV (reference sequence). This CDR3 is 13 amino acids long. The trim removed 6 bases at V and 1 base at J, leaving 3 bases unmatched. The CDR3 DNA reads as TGTGCCAGCAGACTGACAGGGTCCTACGAGCAGTACTTC. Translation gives CASRLTGSYEQYF.

In DNA, the CDR3 is TGTGCCAGCAGGCCCGGGCGGGGATCCTATAATTCACCCCTCCACTTT. Its translation is CASRPGRGSYNSPLHF. The chain uses TRBV11-2 and TRBJ1-6, with D uncertain. Trimming cost V 6 bases and J 1 base, with 13 bases left between them. The CDR3 runs 16 residues. Germline lookup yields CDR1 SGHAT and CDR2 FQNNGV.

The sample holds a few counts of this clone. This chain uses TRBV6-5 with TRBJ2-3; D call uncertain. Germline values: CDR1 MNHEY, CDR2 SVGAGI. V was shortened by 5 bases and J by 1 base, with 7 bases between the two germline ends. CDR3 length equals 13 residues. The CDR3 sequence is CASSPLGTDTQYF. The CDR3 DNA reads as TGTGCCAGCAGTCCCCTCGGCACAGATACGCAGTATTTT.

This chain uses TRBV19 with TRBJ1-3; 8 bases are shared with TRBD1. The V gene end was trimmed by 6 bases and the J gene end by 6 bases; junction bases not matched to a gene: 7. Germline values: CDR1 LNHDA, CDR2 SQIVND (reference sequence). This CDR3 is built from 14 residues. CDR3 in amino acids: CASSFGGQENTIYF. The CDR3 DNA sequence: TGTGCCAGTAGCTTCGGGGGACAGGAAAACACCATATATTTT.

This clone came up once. CDR3 bases: TGTGCCAGCAGTGCCCAGGGGAGGGCTCAGCCCCAGCATTTT. Protein sequence: CASSAQGRAQPQHF. The gene calls are TRBV2 and TRBJ1-5; the D gene is possibly TRBD1 (6 bases). This CDR3 is built from 14 residues. Germline CDR1 SNHLY, CDR2 FYNNEI. V was cut by 4 bases and J by 6 bases, with 13 bases left in between. The full variable domain, its missing parts supplied by reference TRBV2 and TRBJ1-5, is EPEVTQTPSHQVTQMGQEVILRCVPISNHLYFYWYRQILGQKVEFLVSFYNNEISEKSEIFDDQFSVERPDGSNFTLKIRSTKLEDSAMYFCASSAQGRAQPQHFGDGTRLSIL.

This chain's CDR3 is CASSEVGQTSSYNSPLHF. The DNA for the CDR3 is TGCGCCAGCAGTGAGGTGGGCCAAACGAGCTCCTATAATTCACCCCTCCACTTT. This sequence joins TRBV10-2 and TRBJ1-6; D is uncertain. With 2 bases removed from V and 0 bases from J, the gap between germline ends came to 14 bases. This CDR3 is 18 amino acids long. Germline CDR1 and CDR2: WSHSY and SAAADI.

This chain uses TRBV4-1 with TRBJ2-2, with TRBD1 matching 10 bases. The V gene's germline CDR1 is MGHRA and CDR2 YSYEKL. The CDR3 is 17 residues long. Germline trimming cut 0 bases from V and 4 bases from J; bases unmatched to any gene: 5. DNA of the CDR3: TGCGCCAGCAGCCAAGATGGGACAGGGGTCAGCACCGGGGAGCTGTTTTTT. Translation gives CASSQDGTGVSTGELFF.

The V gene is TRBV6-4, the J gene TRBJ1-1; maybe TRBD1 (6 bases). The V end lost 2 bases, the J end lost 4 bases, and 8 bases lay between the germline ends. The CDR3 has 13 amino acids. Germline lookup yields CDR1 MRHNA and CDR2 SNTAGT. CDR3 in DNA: TGTGCCAGCAGTGACCAACAGGGCACTGAAGCTTTCTTT. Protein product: CASSDQQGTEAFF.

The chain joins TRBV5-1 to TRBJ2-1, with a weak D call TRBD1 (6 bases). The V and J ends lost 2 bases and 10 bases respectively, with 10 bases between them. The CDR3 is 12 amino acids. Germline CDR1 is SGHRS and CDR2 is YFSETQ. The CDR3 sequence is CASSLIGQEQFF. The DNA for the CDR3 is TGCGCCAGCAGCTTAATCGGACAGGAGCAGTTCTTC.

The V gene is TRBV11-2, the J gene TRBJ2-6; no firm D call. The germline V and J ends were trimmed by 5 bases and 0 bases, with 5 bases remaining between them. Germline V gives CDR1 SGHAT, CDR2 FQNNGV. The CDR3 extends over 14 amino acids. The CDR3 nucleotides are TGTGCCAGCAGCCCATCCTCTGGGGCCAACGTCCTGACTTTC. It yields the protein CASSPSSGANVLTF.

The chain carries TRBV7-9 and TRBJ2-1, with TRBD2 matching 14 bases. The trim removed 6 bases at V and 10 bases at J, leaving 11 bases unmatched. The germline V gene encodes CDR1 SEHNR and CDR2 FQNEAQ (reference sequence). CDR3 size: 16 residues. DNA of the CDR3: TGTGCCAGCAGATCCCGGGGACTAGCGGGGGCGGAGGAGCAGTTCTTC. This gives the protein CASRSRGLAGAEEQFF.

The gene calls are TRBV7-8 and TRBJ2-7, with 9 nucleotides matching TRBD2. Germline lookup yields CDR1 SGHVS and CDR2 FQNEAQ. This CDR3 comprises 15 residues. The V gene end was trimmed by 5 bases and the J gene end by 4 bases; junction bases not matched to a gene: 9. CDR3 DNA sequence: TGTGCCAGCAGCCGAGTCGCGGGGGGGCAGTACGAGCAGTACTTC. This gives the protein CASSRVAGGQYEQYF.